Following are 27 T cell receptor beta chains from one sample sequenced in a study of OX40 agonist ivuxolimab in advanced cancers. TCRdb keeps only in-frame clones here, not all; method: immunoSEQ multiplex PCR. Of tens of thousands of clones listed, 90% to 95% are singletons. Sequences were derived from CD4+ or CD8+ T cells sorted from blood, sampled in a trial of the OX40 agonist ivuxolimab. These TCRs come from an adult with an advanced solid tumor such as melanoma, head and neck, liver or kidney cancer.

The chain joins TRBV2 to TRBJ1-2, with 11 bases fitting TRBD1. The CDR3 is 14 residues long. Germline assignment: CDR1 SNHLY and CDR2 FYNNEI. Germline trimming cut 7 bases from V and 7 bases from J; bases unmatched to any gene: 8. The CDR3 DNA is TGTGCCAGCATTGGACAGGGGGCCGCGGGTGGCTACACCTTC. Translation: CASIGQGAAGGYTF.

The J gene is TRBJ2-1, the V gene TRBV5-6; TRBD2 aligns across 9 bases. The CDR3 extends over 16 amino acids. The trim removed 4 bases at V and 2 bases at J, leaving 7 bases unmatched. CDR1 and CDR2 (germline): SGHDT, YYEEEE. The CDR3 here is CASSAAGTSPYNEQFF. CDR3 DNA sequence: TGTGCCAGCAGCGCCGCCGGGACTAGCCCCTACAATGAGCAGTTCTTC.

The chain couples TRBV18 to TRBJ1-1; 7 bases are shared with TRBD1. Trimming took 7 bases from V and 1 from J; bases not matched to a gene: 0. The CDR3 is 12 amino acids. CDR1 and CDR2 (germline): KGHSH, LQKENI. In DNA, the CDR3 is TGTGCCAGCTGGGACAGGAACACTGAAGCTTTCTTT. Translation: CASWDRNTEAFF. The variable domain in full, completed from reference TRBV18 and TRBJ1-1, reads NAGVMQNPRHLVRRRGQEARLRCSPMKGHSHVYWYRQLPEEGLKFMVYLQKENIIDESGMPKERFSAEFPKEGPSILRIQQVVRGDSAAYFCASWDRNTEAFFGQGTRLTVV.

CDR3 sequence reads: CASSSGQVPNTGELFF. The CDR3 region has the DNA TGTGCCAGCAGCTCCGGACAGGTCCCAAACACCGGGGAGCTGTTTTTT. J is TRBJ2-2 and V is TRBV7-9; 7 bases agree with TRBD1. The trim removed 4 bases at V and 2 bases at J, leaving 7 bases unmatched. Germline CDR1 and CDR2: SEHNR and FQNEAQ (reference sequence). This CDR3 has 16 amino acids.

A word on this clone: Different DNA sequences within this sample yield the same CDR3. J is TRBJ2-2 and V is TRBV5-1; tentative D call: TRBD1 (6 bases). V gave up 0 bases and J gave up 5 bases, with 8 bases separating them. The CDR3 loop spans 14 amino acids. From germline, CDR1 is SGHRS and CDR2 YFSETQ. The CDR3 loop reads CASSLGQGTGELFF. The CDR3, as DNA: TGCGCCAGCAGCTTGGGGCAGGGGACCGGGGAGCTGTTTTTT.

The chain's CDR3 is CASSSGTGIYSEKLFF. Written as DNA, the CDR3 is TGTGCCAGCAGCTCCGGGACAGGGATCTACAGTGAAAAACTGTTTTTT. The chain combines TRBV7-9 with TRBJ1-4; 9 bases line up with TRBD1. CDR3 length equals 16 residues. The germline gives CDR1 SEHNR, CDR2 FQNEAQ (reference sequence). Germline trimming cut 4 bases from V and 7 bases from J; bases unmatched to any gene: 10.

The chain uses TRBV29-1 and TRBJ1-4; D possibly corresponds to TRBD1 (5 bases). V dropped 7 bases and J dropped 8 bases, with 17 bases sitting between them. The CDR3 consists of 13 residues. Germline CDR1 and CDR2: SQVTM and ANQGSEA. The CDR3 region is CSASNGRGEKLFF. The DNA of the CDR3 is TGCAGCGCCTCAAACGGGCGGGGGGAAAAACTGTTTTTT.

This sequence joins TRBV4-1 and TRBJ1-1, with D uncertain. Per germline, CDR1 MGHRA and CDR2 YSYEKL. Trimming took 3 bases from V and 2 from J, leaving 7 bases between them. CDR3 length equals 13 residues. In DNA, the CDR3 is TGCGCCAGCAGCCAGACGATTAACACTGAAGCTTTCTTT. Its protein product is CASSQTINTEAFF.

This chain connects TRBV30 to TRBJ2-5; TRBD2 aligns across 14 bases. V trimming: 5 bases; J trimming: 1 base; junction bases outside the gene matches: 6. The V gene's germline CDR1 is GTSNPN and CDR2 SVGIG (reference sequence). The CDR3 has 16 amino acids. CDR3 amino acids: CAWDKGTSGGQETQYF. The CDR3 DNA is TGTGCCTGGGATAAGGGGACTAGCGGGGGCCAAGAGACCCAGTACTTC.

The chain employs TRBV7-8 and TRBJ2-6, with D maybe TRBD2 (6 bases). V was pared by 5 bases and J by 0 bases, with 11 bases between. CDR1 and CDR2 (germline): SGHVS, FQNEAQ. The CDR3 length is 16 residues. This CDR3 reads CASSAGLISGANVLTF. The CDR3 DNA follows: TGTGCCAGCAGCGCGGGACTGATCTCTGGGGCCAACGTCCTGACTTTC. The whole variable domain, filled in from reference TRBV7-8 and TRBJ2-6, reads GAGVSQSPRYKVAKRGQDVALRCDPISGHVSLFWYQQALGQGPEFLTYFQNEAQLDKSGLPSDRFFAERPEGSVSTLKIQRTQQEDSAVYLCASSAGLISGANVLTFGAGSRLTVL.

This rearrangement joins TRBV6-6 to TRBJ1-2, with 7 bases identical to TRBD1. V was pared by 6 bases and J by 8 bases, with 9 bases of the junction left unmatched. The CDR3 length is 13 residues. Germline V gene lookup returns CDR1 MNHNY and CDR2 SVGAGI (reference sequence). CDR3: CASSKGQSWGYTF. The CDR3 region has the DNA TGTGCCAGCAGCAAGGGACAGTCGTGGGGCTACACCTTC.

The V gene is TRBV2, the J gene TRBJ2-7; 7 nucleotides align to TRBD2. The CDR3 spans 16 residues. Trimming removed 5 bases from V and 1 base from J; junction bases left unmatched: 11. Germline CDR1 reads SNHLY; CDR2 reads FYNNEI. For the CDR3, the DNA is TGTGCCAGCAGTACACTAGCGCCGAGGGAATCCTACGAGCAGTACTTC. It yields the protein CASSTLAPRESYEQYF.

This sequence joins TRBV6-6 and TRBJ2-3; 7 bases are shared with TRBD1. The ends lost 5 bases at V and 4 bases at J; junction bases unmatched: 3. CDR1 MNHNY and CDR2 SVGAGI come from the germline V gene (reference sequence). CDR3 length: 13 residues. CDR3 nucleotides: TGTGCCAGCAGTGGACAGGACCCAGATACGCAGTATTTT. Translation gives CASSGQDPDTQYF.

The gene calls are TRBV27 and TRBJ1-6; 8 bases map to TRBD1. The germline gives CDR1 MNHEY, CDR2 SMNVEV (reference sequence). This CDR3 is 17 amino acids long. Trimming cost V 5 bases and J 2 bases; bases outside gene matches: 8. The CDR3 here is CASSLRDRLTYNSPLHF. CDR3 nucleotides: TGTGCCAGCAGTCTACGGGACAGGCTAACCTATAATTCACCCCTCCACTTT.

This CDR3 is CSVLLLAEAHTDTQYF. In DNA form, the CDR3 reads TGCAGCGTTCTATTACTAGCGGAAGCCCATACAGATACGCAGTATTTT. The gene calls are TRBV29-1 and TRBJ2-3, with 8 bases that match TRBD2. Germline CDR1 and CDR2: SQVTM and ANQGSEA. Losses at the gene ends were 5 bases for V and 3 bases for J; bases not matched to a gene: 13. The CDR3 spans 16 residues.

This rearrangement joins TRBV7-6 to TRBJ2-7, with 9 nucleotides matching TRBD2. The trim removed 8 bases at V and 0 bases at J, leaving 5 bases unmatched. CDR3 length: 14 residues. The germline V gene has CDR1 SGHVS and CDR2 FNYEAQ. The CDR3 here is CASGGLANSYEQYF. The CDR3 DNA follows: TGTGCCAGCGGAGGACTAGCGAACTCCTACGAGCAGTACTTC.

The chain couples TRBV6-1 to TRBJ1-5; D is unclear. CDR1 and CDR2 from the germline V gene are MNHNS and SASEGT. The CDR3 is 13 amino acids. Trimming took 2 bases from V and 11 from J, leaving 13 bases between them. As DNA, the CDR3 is TGTGCCAGCAGTGAACGCCACCCTGGGGCCCAGCATTTT. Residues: CASSERHPGAQHF.

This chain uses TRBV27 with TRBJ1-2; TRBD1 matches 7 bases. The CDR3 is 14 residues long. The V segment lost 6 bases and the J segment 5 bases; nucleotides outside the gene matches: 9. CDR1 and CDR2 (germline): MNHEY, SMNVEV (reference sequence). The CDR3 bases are TGTGCCAGCAGCTCAGGACAGGCCGGATATGGCTACACCTTC. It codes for CASSSGQAGYGYTF.

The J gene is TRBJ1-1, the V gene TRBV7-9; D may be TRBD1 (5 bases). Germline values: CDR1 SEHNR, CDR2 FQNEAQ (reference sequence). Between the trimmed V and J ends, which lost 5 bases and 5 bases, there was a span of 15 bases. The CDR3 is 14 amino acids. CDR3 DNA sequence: TGTGCCAGCAGCCAGATGTCGGGGACTACTGAAGCTTTCTTT. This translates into CASSQMSGTTEAFF. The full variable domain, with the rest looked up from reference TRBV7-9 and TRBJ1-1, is DTGVSQNPRHKITKRGQNVTFRCDPISEHNRLYWYRQTLGQGPEFLTYFQNEAQLEKSRLLSDRFSAERPKGSFSTLEIQRTEQGDSAMYLCASSQMSGTTEAFFGQGTRLTVV.

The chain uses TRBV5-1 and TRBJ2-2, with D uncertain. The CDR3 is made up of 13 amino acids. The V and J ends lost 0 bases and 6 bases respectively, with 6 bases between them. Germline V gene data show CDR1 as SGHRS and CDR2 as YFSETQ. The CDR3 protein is CASSLGQAGELFF. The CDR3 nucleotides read TGCGCCAGCAGCTTGGGGCAGGCCGGGGAGCTGTTTTTT.

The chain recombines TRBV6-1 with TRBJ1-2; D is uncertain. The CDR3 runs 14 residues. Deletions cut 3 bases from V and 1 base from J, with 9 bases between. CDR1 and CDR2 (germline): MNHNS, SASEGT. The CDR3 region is CASSDWTLNYGYTF. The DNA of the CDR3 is TGTGCCAGCAGTGATTGGACCCTTAACTATGGCTACACCTTC.

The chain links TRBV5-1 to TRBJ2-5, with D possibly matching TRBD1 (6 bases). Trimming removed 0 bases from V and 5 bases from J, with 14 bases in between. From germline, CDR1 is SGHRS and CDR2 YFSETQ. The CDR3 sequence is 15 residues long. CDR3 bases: TGCGCCAGCAGCTTGGGCACAGGGAAAGGGGAGACCCAGTACTTC. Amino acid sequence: CASSLGTGKGETQYF.

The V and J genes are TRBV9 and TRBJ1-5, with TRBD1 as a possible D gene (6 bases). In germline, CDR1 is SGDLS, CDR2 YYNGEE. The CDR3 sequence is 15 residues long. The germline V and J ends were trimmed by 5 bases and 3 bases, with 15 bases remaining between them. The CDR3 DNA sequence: TGTGCCAGCAGTTGGGGGGCGACTCCCAATCAGCCCCAGCATTTT. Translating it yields CASSWGATPNQPQHF.

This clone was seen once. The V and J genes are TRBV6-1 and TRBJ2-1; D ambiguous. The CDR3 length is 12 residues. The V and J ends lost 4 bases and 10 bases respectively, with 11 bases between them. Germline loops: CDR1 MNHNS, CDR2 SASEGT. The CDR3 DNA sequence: TGTGCCAGCAGTGGCCGCGTGGTGGAGCAGTTCTTC. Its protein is CASSGRVVEQFF.

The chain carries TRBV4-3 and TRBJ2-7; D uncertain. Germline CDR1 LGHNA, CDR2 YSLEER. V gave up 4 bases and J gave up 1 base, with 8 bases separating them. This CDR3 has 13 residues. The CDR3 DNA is TGCGCCAGCAGCCGCGACTTGTCCTACGAGCAGTACTTC. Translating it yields CASSRDLSYEQYF.

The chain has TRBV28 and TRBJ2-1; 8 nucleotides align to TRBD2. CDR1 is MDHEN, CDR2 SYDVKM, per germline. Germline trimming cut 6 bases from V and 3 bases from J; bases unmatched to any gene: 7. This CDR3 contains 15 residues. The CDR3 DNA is TGTGCCAGCAGCCACGGGACTAGGAACTACAATGAGCAGTTCTTC. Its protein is CASSHGTRNYNEQFF. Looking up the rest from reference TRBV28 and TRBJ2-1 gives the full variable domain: DVKVTQSSRYLVKRTGEKVFLECVQDMDHENMFWYRQDPGLGLRLIYFSYDVKMKEKGDIPEGYSVSREKKERFSLILESASTNQTSMYLCASSHGTRNYNEQFFGPGTRLTVL.

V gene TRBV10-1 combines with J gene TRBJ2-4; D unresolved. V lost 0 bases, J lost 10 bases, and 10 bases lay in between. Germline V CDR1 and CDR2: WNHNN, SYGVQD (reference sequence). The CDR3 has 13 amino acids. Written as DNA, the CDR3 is TGCGCCAGCAGTGAGTCCCTCAGCGTTATTCAGTACTTC. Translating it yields CASSESLSVIQYF.